This T cell receptor beta chain was sequenced during a study of cytomegalovirus exposure and HLA in healthy donors. The CDR3 extends over 15 amino acids. Germline CDR1 MRHNA, CDR2 SNTAGT. The junction had 7 bases not matched to a gene; V was cut back by 3 bases and J by 6 bases. PCR used 60 Vbeta primers and 13 Jbeta primers. Here immunoSEQ multiplex PCR was the method, and the copy in TCRdb shows in-frame clones only, minus some. The table records approximately 140,000 clones, 73% of them present only once. This clone was seen more than once but under ten times. The V and J genes are TRBV6-4 and TRBJ2-1, with 8 positions matching TRBD1. This clonotype originated in a human donor in good health. Sequenced sample: PBMCs. CDR3 DNA sequence: TGTGCCAGCAGTGAGGGGCAGACAGGGGCCAATGAGCAGTTCTTC. This encodes CASSEGQTGANEQFF.